This TCR beta chain was identified during a study of CD8 T cells in ankylosing spondylitis. Study findings and constraints: Peripheral blood samples showed relatively rare disease-linked clones, and these clones were CD8+. Ankylosing spondylitis blood appeared to carry a characteristic TCR beta motif of eight or nine highly homologous variants.

Libraries for TCR beta were made by quantitative 5'-RACE with molecular barcodes. Using its own MiXCR run on the 5' RACE reads, TCRdb lists one record per CDR3 protein. Of about 540,000 distinct CDR3 sequences detected, roughly 13% appear once; the ten largest clones hold approximately 6.3%. This clonotype was counted a few times. Its antigen remains unknown. Per germline, CDR1 KGHSH and CDR2 LQKENI. This CDR3 has 13 amino acids. The V end was cut by 6 bases, the J end by 6 bases, with 15 bases between. The origin of this receptor is a male donor with ankylosing spondylitis. The chain joins TRBV18 to TRBJ2-7; D is uncertain. The sequencing sample was made of blood, either unsorted or a sorted T cell fraction (not recorded which). The CDR3 reads CASSNRSLSEQYF. In DNA, the CDR3 is TGTGCCAGCTCCAACCGCAGTCTTTCCGAGCAGTACTTC.